These 28 T cell receptor beta chains share one sample of origin, sequenced in a study of blood T cell repertoires in COVID-19. Assay used: immunoSEQ multiplex PCR; TCRdb lists only in-frame clones, some missing. The table has fewer than 450,000 clones, 88% seen once. The sample consisted of PBMCs or T cells enriched from blood (not recorded which). The receptors here all came from a woman aged 40 to 55 with acute COVID-19.

This sequence joins TRBV6-5 and TRBJ1-2; D possibly corresponds to TRBD1 (6 bases). With 6 bases removed from V and 4 bases from J, the gap between germline ends came to 18 bases. Germline V gives CDR1 MNHEY, CDR2 SVGAGI. This CDR3 spans 15 amino acids. Written as DNA, the CDR3 is TGTGCCAGCAGCTCCCACGGGGAGGGGGGCTATGGCTACACCTTC. Translated: CASSSHGEGGYGYTF.

V usage is TRBV28 and J usage is TRBJ1-5; TRBD1 matches 8 bases. The germline V gene has CDR1 MDHEN and CDR2 SYDVKM. This CDR3 spans 13 amino acids. V gave up 1 base and J gave up 15 bases; unmatched junction bases: 8. Written as DNA, the CDR3 is TGTGCCAGCAGTTTATCCAGGACAGGGACTTGGCATTTT. It is translated as CASSLSRTGTWHF. Full variable domain (missing parts from reference TRBV28 and TRBJ1-5): DVKVTQSSRYLVKRTGEKVFLECVQDMDHENMFWYRQDPGLGLRLIYFSYDVKMKEKGDIPEGYSVSREKKERFSLILESASTNQTSMYLCASSLSRTGTWHFGDGTRLSIL.

The rearrangement uses TRBV4-1 and TRBJ1-1; a possible D gene is TRBD1 (6 bases). The CDR3 extends over 13 amino acids. Germline V gene data show CDR1 as MGHRA and CDR2 as YSYEKL. Trimming shortened V by 4 bases and J by 2 bases, and 8 bases separated the two germline ends. The CDR3 DNA follows: TGCGCCAGCAGCCTCAGGGGAAACACTGAAGCTTTCTTT. It translates to CASSLRGNTEAFF.

This clone was seen a handful of times. The chain combines TRBV6-5 with TRBJ2-5; tentative D call: TRBD2 (7 bases). The CDR3 totals 14 residues. Germline V gene data show CDR1 as MNHEY and CDR2 as SVGAGI. V was shortened by 5 bases and J by 5 bases, with 15 bases between the two germline ends. CDR3 nucleotides: TGTGCCAGCAGTAACAGGGACTACGGGGAGACCCAGTACTTC. This sequence encodes CASSNRDYGETQYF.

The rearrangement uses TRBV27 and TRBJ2-7, with D perhaps TRBD2 (5 bases). Trimming took off 3 bases at V and 0 bases at J, with 9 bases between the two ends. Germline loops: CDR1 MNHEY, CDR2 SMNVEV (reference sequence). The CDR3 loop spans 14 amino acids. Here the CDR3 DNA reads TGTGCCAGCAGTTTGAGAGGAGGCTCCTACGAGCAGTACTTC. Protein: CASSLRGGSYEQYF.

This clone was seen only once. The rearrangement links TRBV2 to TRBJ1-4; D gene ambiguous. This CDR3 has 16 amino acids. Trimming removed 4 bases from V and 0 bases from J, with 12 bases in between. The germline V gene has CDR1 SNHLY and CDR2 FYNNEI. The CDR3 sequence is CASSVRGYATNEKLFF. In nucleotides, the CDR3 is TGTGCCAGCAGTGTCCGAGGGTATGCAACTAATGAAAAACTGTTTTTT.

V gene TRBV29-1 combines with J gene TRBJ1-1; TRBD1 matches 8 bases. With 6 bases clipped from V and 5 bases from J, the junction kept 2 bases outside the gene matches. Germline CDR1 reads SQVTM; CDR2 reads ANQGSEA. This CDR3 is built from 11 residues. CDR3 sequence (DNA): TGCAGCGTCGGGGACAGGACTGAAGCTTTCTTT. Protein: CSVGDRTEAFF.

The chain uses TRBV30 and TRBJ1-2; the match to TRBD1 covers 7 bases. This CDR3 contains 16 residues. V lost 1 base and J lost 6; bases outside the gene matches: 14. The germline V gene encodes CDR1 GTSNPN and CDR2 SVGIG (reference sequence). The CDR3, as DNA: TGTGCCTGGAGTGCCCGCAGCACACAGGGGAGAAATGGCTACACCTTC. Translating it yields CAWSARSTQGRNGYTF.

Only a few counts were recorded for this clone. V gene TRBV30 combines with J gene TRBJ1-2, with 8 bases matching TRBD1. Germline CDR1 and CDR2: GTSNPN and SVGIG (reference sequence). The length of the CDR3 is 14 residues. Trimming at V came to 3 bases and at J to 2 bases, leaving 5 bases not matched to a gene. The CDR3 coding sequence is TGTGCCTGGAGGTTGGACAGGGTCAACTATGGCTACACCTTC. It encodes CAWRLDRVNYGYTF. Drawing the rest from reference TRBV30 and TRBJ1-2, the complete variable domain is SQTIHQWPATLVQPVGSPLSLECTVEGTSNPNLYWYRQAAGRGLQLLFYSVGIGQISSEVPQNLSASRPQDRQFILSSKKLLLSDSGFYLCAWRLDRVNYGYTFGSGTRLTVV.

This sequence joins TRBV28 and TRBJ2-7; TRBD1 aligns across 8 bases. V lost 7 bases and J lost 3; bases outside the gene matches: 14. The germline gives CDR1 MDHEN, CDR2 SYDVKM. The CDR3 has 16 residues. The CDR3 DNA reads TGTGCCAGCACCCCGAGGGCGAGCAGGGGGCTCTACGAGCAGTACTTC. Translation gives CASTPRASRGLYEQYF.

This chain connects TRBV6-5 to TRBJ2-7; 12 bases are a match to TRBD2. CDR1 and CDR2 from the germline V gene are MNHEY and SVGAGI. The junction had 8 bases not matched to a gene; V was cut back by 10 bases and J by 7 bases. This CDR3 region has 13 residues. The CDR3 DNA follows: TGTGCCACACGACTAGCGGGGGCCCGGGAGCAGTACTTC. Amino acids: CATRLAGAREQYF.

V and J are TRBV30 and TRBJ2-3, with D uncertain. Trimming cost V 2 bases and J 2 bases, with 8 bases left between them. CDR3 size: 13 residues. Germline loops: CDR1 GTSNPN, CDR2 SVGIG (reference sequence). DNA of the CDR3: TGTGCCTGGAGTAACACAGCCACAGATACGCAGTATTTT. The encoded protein is CAWSNTATDTQYF.

The chain uses TRBV30 and TRBJ1-2; 8 bases align to TRBD1. From germline, CDR1 is GTSNPN and CDR2 SVGIG (reference sequence). The CDR3 extends over 15 amino acids. The trim removed 3 bases at V and 3 bases at J, leaving 9 bases unmatched. The CDR3 loop is CAWRRNQGAYYGYTF. The CDR3, as DNA: TGTGCCTGGAGAAGGAACCAGGGGGCATACTATGGCTACACCTTC.

J is TRBJ2-1 and V is TRBV10-2, with 8 bases identical to TRBD1. Germline loops: CDR1 WSHSY, CDR2 SAAADI. With V trimmed by 10 bases and J by 10 bases, 9 bases remained unmatched. The CDR3 has 12 residues. The CDR3 spells CATLQGEWEQFF. As DNA, the CDR3 is TGCGCCACCCTACAGGGGGAATGGGAGCAGTTCTTC.

This clone was found once. The rearrangement uses TRBV7-6 and TRBJ2-2; D remains ambiguous. V was clipped by 2 bases and J by 5 bases, with 9 bases between them. The CDR3 is 14 amino acids. The V gene's germline CDR1 is SGHVS and CDR2 FNYEAQ. The chain's CDR3 is CASSLIFRTGELFF. The CDR3 DNA reads TGTGCCAGCAGCTTAATCTTTAGAACCGGGGAGCTGTTTTTT.

J is TRBJ1-2 and V is TRBV6-5, with D perhaps TRBD1 (5 bases). This CDR3 comprises 14 residues. Germline V gene sequence: CDR1 MNHEY, CDR2 SVGAGI. V lost 0 bases to trimming and J lost 8 bases, with 13 bases between them. CDR3 residues: CASSYSGQGGGYTF. The CDR3 DNA reads as TGTGCCAGCAGTTACTCGGGCCAGGGAGGGGGCTACACCTTC.

The genes are TRBV2 and TRBJ1-2; D not resolved. The CDR3 is 14 amino acids. Germline assignment: CDR1 SNHLY and CDR2 FYNNEI. Trimming left V 1 base short and J 4 bases short, with 10 bases between. The CDR3 DNA reads TGTGCCAGCAGTGAAGACAGTTCCCCCTATGGCTACACCTTC. It encodes CASSEDSSPYGYTF.

This clone was observed a few times. The chain couples TRBV12-3 or TRBV12-4 to TRBJ1-2, with D unresolved. The CDR3 has 13 amino acids. Trimming took off 5 bases at V and 8 bases at J, with 15 bases between the two ends. CDR3 nucleotides: TGTGCCAGCAGTCTAACCTCCAGGCACGGCTACACCTTC. Protein: CASSLTSRHGYTF.

The chain recombines TRBV3-1 (or the pseudogene TRBV3-2) with TRBJ1-1; possibly TRBD1 for D (6 bases). The CDR3 sequence is 15 residues long. Trimming removed 4 bases at V and 0 bases at J, with 12 bases between. CDR1 and CDR2 (germline): LGHDT, YNNKEL (reference sequence). The CDR3 DNA follows: TGTGCCAGCAGCCCGAGTAGGACAGTGAACACTGAAGCTTTCTTT. Translation: CASSPSRTVNTEAFF.

V gene TRBV2 combines with J gene TRBJ2-3; a weak D match, TRBD2 (5 bases). Trimming left V 6 bases short and J 4 bases short, with 11 bases between. Germline CDR1 reads SNHLY; CDR2 reads FYNNEI. This CDR3 spans 13 amino acids. CDR3 nucleotides: TGTGCCAGCAGACTCGAACTAGCAGATACGCAGTATTTT. It translates to CASRLELADTQYF.

The rearrangement links TRBV4-2 to TRBJ1-2, with D maybe TRBD1 (5 bases). V dropped 0 bases and J dropped 5 bases, with 13 bases sitting between them. Germline V lookup: CDR1 LGHNA, CDR2 YNFKEQ. The CDR3 extends over 15 amino acids. In DNA, the CDR3 is TGTGCCAGCAGCCAAGATCGACAGTCTTCGTATGGCTACACCTTC. Translating gives CASSQDRQSSYGYTF.

V and J are TRBV15 and TRBJ2-1; 11 nucleotides match TRBD2. V dropped 1 base and J dropped 8; count of bases not matched to a gene: 10. Germline CDR1 LNHNV, CDR2 YYDKDF (reference sequence). CDR3 length: 17 residues. Here the CDR3 reads CATSRASGGTRSYEQFF. CDR3 in DNA: TGTGCCACCAGCAGAGCTAGCGGGGGGACCCGATCCTATGAGCAGTTCTTC.

The chain combines TRBV12-3 or TRBV12-4 with TRBJ2-7; D is possibly TRBD2 (6 bases). Trimming removed 3 bases from V and 4 bases from J, with 10 bases in between. CDR3 length equals 13 residues. CDR3 sequence: CASSFGGPYEQYF. CDR3 in DNA: TGTGCCAGCAGTTTCGGGGGTCCTTACGAGCAGTACTTC.

The J gene is TRBJ1-2, the V gene TRBV6-5; a weak D match, TRBD1 (5 bases). This CDR3 is built from 15 residues. The germline gives CDR1 MNHEY, CDR2 SVGAGI. V lost 2 bases, J lost 1 base, and 11 bases lay in between. CDR3 coding DNA: TGTGCCAGCAGTTACGGGACTGAATTTAACTATGGCTACACCTTC. Amino acids: CASSYGTEFNYGYTF.

The chain joins TRBV5-1 to TRBJ2-2; D unclear. The CDR3 totals 17 residues. Trimming stripped 0 bases from V and 5 bases from J, with 17 bases between. Germline-derived CDR1 and CDR2 are SGHRS and YFSETQ. The CDR3 is CASSLEPLGTTTGELFF. CDR3 bases: TGCGCCAGCAGCTTGGAACCCCTGGGCACCACTACCGGGGAGCTGTTTTTT.

V usage is TRBV5-4 and J usage is TRBJ1-5, with D unresolved. V shed 4 bases and J shed 7 bases, with 12 bases lying between them. Germline CDR1 is SGHNT and CDR2 is YYREEE (reference sequence). This CDR3 has 13 residues. In DNA form, the CDR3 reads TGTGCCAGCAGCGCGGGTAGAGACCAGCCCCAGCATTTT. This codes for CASSAGRDQPQHF.

The CDR3 nucleotides read TGCAGTGCCGGGGACTGGTATACGCAGTATTTT. Translation: CSAGDWYTQYF. The V and J genes are TRBV20-1 and TRBJ2-3, with a tentative D call TRBD2 (6 bases). Trimming pared 6 bases from V and 7 bases from J, leaving 11 bases between. CDR1 DFQATT and CDR2 SNEGSKA come from the germline V gene (reference sequence). The CDR3 consists of 11 residues.

The rearrangement links TRBV27 to TRBJ1-1; 7 bases map to TRBD1. This CDR3 is built from 15 residues. Germline-derived CDR1 and CDR2 are MNHEY and SMNVEV (reference sequence). V lost 5 bases to trimming and J lost 5 bases; unmatched junction nucleotides: 11. CDR3 nucleotide sequence: TGTGCCAGCAGTCCGGCGGGGACAGTTATAACTGAAGCTTTCTTT. Protein: CASSPAGTVITEAFF.